This T cell receptor beta chain is drawn from a study of CD8+CD57+ T cells in acquired aplastic anemia (dated by TCRdb to 2017 to 2018). Context from the whole study: A mean of around 3.2 ug of DNA, ranging from about 0.19 to 30 ug, was extracted from sorted CD4+ and CD8+ cells. The full study reports these points: No significant difference in CD8+ Simpson's diversity was found between patients and healthy controls (P=0.060). Roughly 29 CD8+ CDR3 sequences were found in both patients and controls but appeared to be highly expressed in patients and within the immunodominant clones of the patients.

Profiling of TCR beta VDJ combinations and CDR3 sequences used genomic DNA as the template. An Illumina HiSeq 2000 was the platform used for TCR repertoire sequencing. Per the authors' processing: TRBV/TRBJ rearrangement plots, CDR3 size and DJ length profiles, and Simpson's diversity index were used to evaluate the repertoires. The most abundant DNA sequence in the deep sequencing data was taken as the immunodominant clone. CDR3 amino acid sequences were checked for sharing between subjects and were compared against published repertoires and the VDJdb database. Using fastp trimming at Q25 and MiXCR clonotype assembly, TCRdb reanalyzed the public sequencing data and kept in-frame beta chains. CDR3 protein duplicates are merged, each entry listing the most common genes and DNA. These V and J calls derive from TCRdb rather than the authors' analysis. The sample profile shows 200,000 or so distinct CDR3 sequences; less than 65% of them were found once. The ten largest clones add up to about 43% of the sample.

Spanning cysteine to phenylalanine, the CDR3 consists of 12 amino acids. Left in the record is the CDR3 DNA by itself, 36 bases read in frame from the first base. Trimming takes 4 bases from V and 4 bases from J, and the germline ends sit 8 bases apart. Via the germline V gene, CDR1 is SQVTM and CDR2 ANQGSEA. In this study, sorted CD4+ and CD8+ T cells from the blood of healthy subjects and of severe aplastic anemia patients had their TCR repertoires deep-sequenced. Ficoll-Paque density gradient centrifugation was used to isolate peripheral blood mononuclear cells. Before DNA extraction, CD4+ and CD8+ T cells were sorted with FACS or magnetic beads. As to this clonotype: Its antigen is unknown. Base qualities were left out, and no much larger clone turns up one base away.

Sample: sorted CD4+, CD8+, or CD8+CD57+ T cells (not recorded which) from PBMCs. The rearrangement combines TRBV29-1 with TRBJ1-3; confidence is insufficient to name the D gene. This receptor was identified in a human donor with severe aplastic anemia or a healthy control (not recorded which). The nucleotide sequence is TGCAGCGTTGTAGTGCCCGGAAACACCATATATTTT. Its protein is CSVVVPGNTIYF.